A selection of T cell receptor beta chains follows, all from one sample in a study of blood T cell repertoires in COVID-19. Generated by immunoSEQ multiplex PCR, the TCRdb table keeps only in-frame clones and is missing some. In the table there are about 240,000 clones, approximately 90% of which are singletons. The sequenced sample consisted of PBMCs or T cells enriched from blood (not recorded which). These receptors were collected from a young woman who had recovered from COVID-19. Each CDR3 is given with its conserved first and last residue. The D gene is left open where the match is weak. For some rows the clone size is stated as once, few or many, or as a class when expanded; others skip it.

CDR3nt: TGTGCCAGCAGCGCCCTGACAGGATCGAATGAAAAACTGTTTTTT
CDR3aa: CASSALTGSNEKLFF
abundance: once
d_gene: -
v_gene: TRBV9
j_gene: TRBJ1-4

CDR3nt: TGTGCCAGCAGACGAGACGGGGATCAGCCCCAGCATTTT
CDR3aa: CASRRDGDQPQHF
abundance: -
d_gene: -
v_gene: TRBV6-5
j_gene: TRBJ1-5

CDR3nt: TGTGCCAGCAGCCCAAACCACCTCCCCCCTTCTGACGGGACTCAAGGCTACACCTTC
CDR3aa: CASSPNHLPPSDGTQGYTF
abundance: -
d_gene: -
v_gene: TRBV7-2
j_gene: TRBJ1-2

CDR3nt: TGTGCCAGCTCGCCGTTGACAGGGGGCGACTCCTACGAGCAGTACTTC
CDR3aa: CASSPLTGGDSYEQYF
abundance: -
d_gene: TRBD1
v_gene: TRBV18
j_gene: TRBJ2-7

CDR3nt: TGTGCCAGCAGTGACGGGACTTCCGTAGATGAGCAGTTCTTC
CDR3aa: CASSDGTSVDEQFF
abundance: -
d_gene: -
v_gene: TRBV6-4
j_gene: TRBJ2-1

CDR3nt: TGTGCCAGTACTCCGCAGGGAGGGGACAATCAGCCCCAGCATTTT
CDR3aa: CASTPQGGDNQPQHF
abundance: -
d_gene: -
v_gene: TRBV19
j_gene: TRBJ1-5

CDR3nt: TGTGCCAGCTCACCCCTATCCGGACAGGGGGTGAACACTGAAGCTTTCTTT
CDR3aa: CASSPLSGQGVNTEAFF
abundance: once
d_gene: TRBD1
v_gene: TRBV18
j_gene: TRBJ1-1

CDR3nt: TGTGCCAGTAGTACTGCCAGGGTACAGCGTGGCTACACCTTC
CDR3aa: CASSTARVQRGYTF
abundance: -
d_gene: -
v_gene: TRBV19
j_gene: TRBJ1-2

CDR3nt: TGTGCCAGCAGCTCCAGGCAGCCCGGGACAGGGGGTGAACTGTTTTTT
CDR3aa: CASSSRQPGTGGELFF
abundance: -
d_gene: TRBD1
v_gene: TRBV11-2
j_gene: TRBJ1-4

CDR3nt: TGTGCCAGCAGTTTAACCGGGGGCTCCTACGAGCAGTACTTC
CDR3aa: CASSLTGGSYEQYF
abundance: once
d_gene: -
v_gene: TRBV28
j_gene: TRBJ2-7

CDR3nt: TGTGCCAGCAGCGGACTAGCGGGAGGCCTCACAGATACGCAGTATTTT
CDR3aa: CASSGLAGGLTDTQYF
abundance: -
d_gene: TRBD2
v_gene: TRBV7-9
j_gene: TRBJ2-3

CDR3nt: TGTGCCAGCAGTTTCCTAGTCCGGGTGCGCGCTGAAGCTTTCTTT
CDR3aa: CASSFLVRVRAEAFF
abundance: -
d_gene: -
v_gene: TRBV28
j_gene: TRBJ1-1

CDR3nt: TGTGCCAGCAGCTTAGGCGGTAACTATGGCTACACCTTC
CDR3aa: CASSLGGNYGYTF
abundance: -
d_gene: -
v_gene: TRBV5-5
j_gene: TRBJ1-2

CDR3nt: TGTGCCAGCAGTCGAGAGACAGAGGTGACTGAAGCTTTCTTT
CDR3aa: CASSRETEVTEAFF
abundance: -
d_gene: -
v_gene: TRBV2
j_gene: TRBJ1-1

CDR3nt: TGTGCCAGCAGTTACTCGTCTAGCGGGACGGCCGGGGAGCTGTTTTTT
CDR3aa: CASSYSSSGTAGELFF
abundance: -
d_gene: TRBD2
v_gene: TRBV6-2/TRBV6-3
j_gene: TRBJ2-2

CDR3nt: TGTGCCACCTCCCAGAGACAATATAATTCACCCCTCCACTTT
CDR3aa: CATSQRQYNSPLHF
abundance: -
d_gene: -
v_gene: TRBV19
j_gene: TRBJ1-6

CDR3nt: TGTGCCAGCAGCTTATTTAACCCTCTCAGCGGGGAGCTGTTTTTT
CDR3aa: CASSLFNPLSGELFF
abundance: -
d_gene: -
v_gene: TRBV7-2
j_gene: TRBJ2-2

CDR3nt: TGTGCCAGTAGTACCCCAAGGACATCGTATAGCAATCAGCCCCAGCATTTT
CDR3aa: CASSTPRTSYSNQPQHF
abundance: -
d_gene: -
v_gene: TRBV19
j_gene: TRBJ1-5

CDR3nt: TGCAGCGTTGATGGGTTAGCGGAGTCCTACGAGCAGTACTTC
CDR3aa: CSVDGLAESYEQYF
abundance: -
d_gene: -
v_gene: TRBV29-1
j_gene: TRBJ2-7

CDR3nt: TGTGCCAGCAGCTTGGCCCCGACTAGCGGGGGGTCAAGGAAGCAGTTCTTC
CDR3aa: CASSLAPTSGGSRKQFF
abundance: -
d_gene: TRBD2
v_gene: TRBV5-5
j_gene: TRBJ2-1

CDR3nt: TGTGCCAGCAGCCCCACGACAGTCACAGCTAACTATGGCTACACCTTC
CDR3aa: CASSPTTVTANYGYTF
abundance: once
d_gene: -
v_gene: TRBV7-9
j_gene: TRBJ1-2

CDR3nt: TGTGCCAGCAGCAACATTCCCGGGGGGCAAGCCTACGAGCAGTACTTC
CDR3aa: CASSNIPGGQAYEQYF
abundance: -
d_gene: -
v_gene: TRBV28
j_gene: TRBJ2-7

CDR3nt: TGTGCCAGCAACCCAGCGGGACGGGACGAGCAGTACTTC
CDR3aa: CASNPAGRDEQYF
abundance: -
d_gene: TRBD2
v_gene: TRBV6-2/TRBV6-3
j_gene: TRBJ2-7

CDR3nt: TGTGCCAGCAGCCAAGAGTCGGGGGGCTCCTACAATGAGCAGTTCTTC
CDR3aa: CASSQESGGSYNEQFF
abundance: -
d_gene: TRBD2
v_gene: TRBV3-1/TRBV3-2
j_gene: TRBJ2-1

CDR3nt: TGTGCCAGCAGTTTGGGGACAGTTTATAATTCACCCCTCCACTTT
CDR3aa: CASSLGTVYNSPLHF
abundance: -
d_gene: TRBD1
v_gene: TRBV2
j_gene: TRBJ1-6

CDR3nt: TGTGCCAGCAGCCCCACGGAGACAGCGAGAAACACCATATATTTT
CDR3aa: CASSPTETARNTIYF
abundance: -
d_gene: -
v_gene: TRBV4-2
j_gene: TRBJ1-3

CDR3nt: TGTGCCAGCAGGCGACAAGGTGGGTCGTACGAGCAGTACTTC
CDR3aa: CASRRQGGSYEQYF
abundance: once
d_gene: -
v_gene: TRBV28
j_gene: TRBJ2-7

CDR3nt: TGTGCCAGCAGTTCCCCAAGGGGAAGCACAGATACGCAGTATTTT
CDR3aa: CASSSPRGSTDTQYF
abundance: -
d_gene: -
v_gene: TRBV27
j_gene: TRBJ2-3

CDR3nt: TGTGCCAGCAGCTCTGGTGTGTCGGCGGGAGCGGAGGAGACCCAGTACTTC
CDR3aa: CASSSGVSAGAEETQYF
abundance: once
d_gene: TRBD2
v_gene: TRBV5-5
j_gene: TRBJ2-5

CDR3nt: TGTGCCAGTAGCCCCCAGGTATCTAACTATGGCTACACCTTC
CDR3aa: CASSPQVSNYGYTF
abundance: -
d_gene: -
v_gene: TRBV19
j_gene: TRBJ1-2

CDR3nt: TGCGCCAGCAGCTACTCCACAGGGGCACGTGGCTACACCTTC
CDR3aa: CASSYSTGARGYTF
abundance: few
d_gene: TRBD1
v_gene: TRBV4-1
j_gene: TRBJ1-2

CDR3nt: TGTGCTAGCAGCTTTGACAGGGTTGGAACCGGGGAGCTGTTTTTT
CDR3aa: CASSFDRVGTGELFF
abundance: -
d_gene: TRBD1
v_gene: TRBV7-7
j_gene: TRBJ2-2

CDR3nt: TGTGCCAGCAGTTACAACGGTTGGGAGAGGGAAGCTTTCTTT
CDR3aa: CASSYNGWEREAFF
abundance: -
d_gene: -
v_gene: TRBV6-5
j_gene: TRBJ1-1

CDR3nt: TGTGCCAGCAGTGTGGGACAAATTAGCAATCAGCCCCAGCATTTT
CDR3aa: CASSVGQISNQPQHF
abundance: once
d_gene: -
v_gene: TRBV28
j_gene: TRBJ1-5

CDR3nt: TGTGCCAGCAGCGACGGGGGGGCAACCTACGAGCAGTACTTC
CDR3aa: CASSDGGATYEQYF
abundance: -
d_gene: TRBD2
v_gene: TRBV6-5
j_gene: TRBJ2-7

CDR3nt: TGTGCCAGCTGGGAGGGCGTTAAGGAAAAACTGTTTTTT
CDR3aa: CASWEGVKEKLFF
abundance: once
d_gene: -
v_gene: TRBV6-5
j_gene: TRBJ1-4

CDR3nt: TGTGCCAGCAGCCAGACAGTTTACTATGGCTACACCTTC
CDR3aa: CASSQTVYYGYTF
abundance: -
d_gene: -
v_gene: TRBV6-2/TRBV6-3
j_gene: TRBJ1-2

CDR3nt: TGTGCCAGCAGCCCCGGGACAGGGAGAATCTACGAGCAGTACTTC
CDR3aa: CASSPGTGRIYEQYF
abundance: -
d_gene: TRBD1
v_gene: TRBV7-9
j_gene: TRBJ2-7

CDR3nt: TGTGCCAGCAGTTTTTCGGGGTTTGCTGGCTACACCTTC
CDR3aa: CASSFSGFAGYTF
abundance: -
d_gene: -
v_gene: TRBV28
j_gene: TRBJ1-2

CDR3nt: TGCGCCAGCAGCCATCGGGGACTAGCGGCTTCCTACGAGCAGTACTTC
CDR3aa: CASSHRGLAASYEQYF
abundance: -
d_gene: TRBD2
v_gene: TRBV4-1
j_gene: TRBJ2-7

CDR3nt: TGTGCCTGGAGTCACTCCGAGGGCCAGCCCCAGCATTTT
CDR3aa: CAWSHSEGQPQHF
abundance: -
d_gene: -
v_gene: TRBV30
j_gene: TRBJ1-5

CDR3nt: TGCGCCAGCAGCCAATATGGGGGGTGGGATGAGCAGTTCTTC
CDR3aa: CASSQYGGWDEQFF
abundance: -
d_gene: -
v_gene: TRBV4-3
j_gene: TRBJ2-1

CDR3nt: TGTGCCAGCAGTCTCAGGGGGGCCAGCAGTCTCAGGGGGGCGATTCCCCTGGGCACCATATATTTT
CDR3aa: CASSLRGASSLRGAIPLGTIYF
abundance: -
d_gene: TRBD1
v_gene: TRBV6-6
j_gene: TRBJ1-3

CDR3nt: TGTGCCTGGGTCCAGGACAGGGTTAACTCACCCCTCCACTTT
CDR3aa: CAWVQDRVNSPLHF
abundance: -
d_gene: TRBD1
v_gene: TRBV30
j_gene: TRBJ1-6

CDR3nt: TGCAGTGCTAGTGGCGGTGGAAACACCATATATTTT
CDR3aa: CSASGGGNTIYF
abundance: few
d_gene: -
v_gene: TRBV20-1
j_gene: TRBJ1-3